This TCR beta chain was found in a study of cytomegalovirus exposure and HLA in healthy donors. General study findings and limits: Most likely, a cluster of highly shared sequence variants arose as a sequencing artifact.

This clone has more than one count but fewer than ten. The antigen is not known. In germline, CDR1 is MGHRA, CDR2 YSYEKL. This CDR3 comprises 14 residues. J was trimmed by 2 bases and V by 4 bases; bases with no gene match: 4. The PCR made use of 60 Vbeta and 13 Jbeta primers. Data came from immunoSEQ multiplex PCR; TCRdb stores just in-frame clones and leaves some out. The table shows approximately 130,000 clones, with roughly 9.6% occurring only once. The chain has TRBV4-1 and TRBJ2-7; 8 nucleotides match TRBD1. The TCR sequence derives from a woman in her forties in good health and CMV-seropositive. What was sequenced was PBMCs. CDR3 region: CASSPGQGAYEQYF. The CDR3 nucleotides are TGCGCCAGCAGCCCTGGACAGGGAGCCTACGAGCAGTACTTC.